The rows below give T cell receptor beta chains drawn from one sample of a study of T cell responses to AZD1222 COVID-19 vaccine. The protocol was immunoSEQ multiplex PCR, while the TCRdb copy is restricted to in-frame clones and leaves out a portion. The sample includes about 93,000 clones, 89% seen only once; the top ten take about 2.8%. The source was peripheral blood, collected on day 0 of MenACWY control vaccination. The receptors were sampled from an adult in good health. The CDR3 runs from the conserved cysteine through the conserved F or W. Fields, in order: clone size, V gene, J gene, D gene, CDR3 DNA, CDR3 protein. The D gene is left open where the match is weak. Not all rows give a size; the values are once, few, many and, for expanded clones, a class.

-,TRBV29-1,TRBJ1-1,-,TGCAGCGTTGGAGAGCAGACAATGAACACTGAAGCTTTCTTT,CSVGEQTMNTEAFF
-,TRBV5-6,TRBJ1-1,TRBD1,TGTGCCAGCAGCTTGGGATCACAGGGGTCGGAAGCTTTCTTT,CASSLGSQGSEAFF
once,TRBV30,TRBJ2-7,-,TGTGCCTGGGGGGGCGAAGGAAAATCCTACGAGCAGTACTTC,CAWGGEGKSYEQYF
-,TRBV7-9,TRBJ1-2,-,TGTGCCAGCAGCACAAGGCCCATGAGGACGGACCAGAATTTCTATGGCTACACCTTC,CASSTRPMRTDQNFYGYTF
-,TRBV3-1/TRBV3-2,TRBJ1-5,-,TGTGCCAGCAGCCAAGAGCCAGGTATCAATCAGCCCCAGCATTTT,CASSQEPGINQPQHF
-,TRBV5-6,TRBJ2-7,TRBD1,TGTGCCAGCAGCCAGGGACAGGGGTACGTATTCCAGCAGTACTTC,CASSQGQGYVFQQYF
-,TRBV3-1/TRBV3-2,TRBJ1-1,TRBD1,TGTGCCAGCAGCCGACTGAGACAGGGGTTGAGCACTGAAGCTTTCTTT,CASSRLRQGLSTEAFF
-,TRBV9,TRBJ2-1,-,TGTGCCAGCAGCGGGGGGGCTGACCTAATTTACAATGAGCAGTTCTTC,CASSGGADLIYNEQFF
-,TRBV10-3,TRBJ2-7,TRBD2,TGTGCCGCAACTAGCGGGGGTGGCTACGAGCAGTACTTC,CAATSGGGYEQYF
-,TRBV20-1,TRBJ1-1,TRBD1,TGCAGTGCTAGTGACACAATCGGGACAGGGGGCACTGAAGCTTTCTTT,CSASDTIGTGGTEAFF
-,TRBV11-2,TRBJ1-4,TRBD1,TGTGCCAGCAGCTCCATGCCAGGGGGTGAAAAACTGTTTTTT,CASSSMPGGEKLFF
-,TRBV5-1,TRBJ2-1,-,TGCGCCAGCAGCTTGGCCCTTCAGGCCGGCTCCTACAATGAGCAGTTCTTC,CASSLALQAGSYNEQFF
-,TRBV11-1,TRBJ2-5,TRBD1,TGTGCCAGCAGCCCCCCGACAGGGGAAGAGACCCAGTACTTC,CASSPPTGEETQYF
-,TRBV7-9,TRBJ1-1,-,TGTGCCAGCAGCTTATTGCGGAACACTGAAGCTTTCTTT,CASSLLRNTEAFF
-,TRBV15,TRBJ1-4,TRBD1,TGTGCCACCAGCGGACAGGGCGGAAACGAAAAACTGTTTTTT,CATSGQGGNEKLFF
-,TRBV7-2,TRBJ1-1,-,TGTGCCAGCAGCTTATGGGGTTTCGGGAACACTGAAGCTTTCTTT,CASSLWGFGNTEAFF
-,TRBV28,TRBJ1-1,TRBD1,TGTGCCAGCAGCCCTCCGACAGGGAGGGGGACTGAAGCTTTCTTT,CASSPPTGRGTEAFF
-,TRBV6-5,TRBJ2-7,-,TGTGCCAGCACCGGGGGCAGCCTAGTCACCTACGAGCAGTACTTC,CASTGGSLVTYEQYF
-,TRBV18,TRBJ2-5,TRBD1,TGTGCCAGCTTGCAAGGGACAGGGTTGAAAGAGACCCAGTACTTC,CASLQGTGLKETQYF
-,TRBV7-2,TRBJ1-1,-,TGTGCCAGCAGCTTAGGTAGTTTTGGGAACACTGAAGCTTTCTTT,CASSLGSFGNTEAFF